The 27 T cell receptor beta chains below all came from one sample that was sequenced in a study of blood T cell repertoires in COVID-19. This table comes from immunoSEQ multiplex PCR, and its TCRdb copy is limited to in-frame clones, with some not included. Here the sample spans about 140,000 clones, around 90% being singletons. The specimen was peripheral blood. These receptor sequences come from a human donor in a cohort sampled during active COVID-19.

This chain links TRBV29-1 with TRBJ2-5, with D maybe TRBD2 (6 bases). CDR1 and CDR2 from the germline V gene are SQVTM and ANQGSEA. Trimming left V 2 bases short and J 5 bases short, with 12 bases between. This CDR3 spans 13 amino acids. The CDR3 region has the DNA TGCAGCGTTGAAAACGGGGCGGGGGAGACCCAGTACTTC. It translates to CSVENGAGETQYF.

The chain uses TRBV4-1 and TRBJ2-5; the D gene is possibly TRBD2 (5 bases). Germline V gives CDR1 MGHRA, CDR2 YSYEKL. Trimming left V 0 bases short and J 1 base short, with 12 bases between. This CDR3 is 16 amino acids long. The CDR3 DNA reads as TGCGCCAGCAGCCAAGACTCGAGCGGAGCCCAAGAGACCCAGTACTTC. Translation: CASSQDSSGAQETQYF.

There are a few counts of this clone. The genes are TRBV5-1 and TRBJ1-2; TRBD1 aligns across 9 bases. The V gene's germline CDR1 is SGHRS and CDR2 YFSETQ. J was trimmed by 4 bases and V by 2 bases; bases with no gene match: 3. The CDR3 has 14 amino acids. The CDR3 region has the DNA TGCGCCAGCAGCTTCACAGGGGGCGGCTATGGCTACACCTTC. Translation: CASSFTGGGYGYTF.

This chain uses TRBV6-5 with TRBJ1-3, with D unclear. The germline V gene has CDR1 MNHEY and CDR2 SVGAGI. Trimming took off 0 bases at V and 0 bases at J, with 9 bases between the two ends. The CDR3 has 16 amino acids. The CDR3 nucleotides are TGTGCCAGCAGTTACTCCTCGAGGAGCTCTGGAAACACCATATATTTT. Encoded protein: CASSYSSRSSGNTIYF.

CDR3 region: CASSGEGNEKLFF. In nucleotides, the CDR3 is TGTGCCAGTAGTGGGGAGGGGAATGAAAAACTGTTTTTT. The rearrangement uses TRBV19 and TRBJ1-4; a weak D match, TRBD1 (5 bases). This CDR3 is built from 13 residues. Germline V lookup: CDR1 LNHDA, CDR2 SQIVND (reference sequence). V was shortened by 5 bases and J by 5 bases, with 9 bases between the two germline ends.

This clone appeared a few times. This chain joins TRBV20-1 and TRBJ1-6, with D tentatively TRBD1 (6 bases). The CDR3 has 13 amino acids. CDR1 is DFQATT, CDR2 SNEGSKA, per germline (reference sequence). V gave up 3 bases and J gave up 7 bases, with 10 bases separating them. The CDR3 region is CSASTGINSPLHF. DNA for the CDR3: TGCAGTGCTAGTACAGGGATAAATTCACCCCTCCACTTT.

This sequence joins TRBV5-1 and TRBJ1-3; D might be TRBD1 (6 bases). Deletions cut 4 bases from V and 3 bases from J, with 17 bases between. Germline loops: CDR1 SGHRS, CDR2 YFSETQ. The CDR3 covers 16 residues. The CDR3 loop is CASSLALQGRGNTIYF. The CDR3 DNA follows: TGCGCCAGCAGCCTAGCTTTACAGGGACGTGGAAACACCATATATTTT.

The rearrangement links TRBV10-3 to TRBJ1-1; no definite D call. CDR3 length equals 13 residues. Trimming shortened V by 0 bases and J by 3 bases, and 5 bases separated the two germline ends. Germline V gene data show CDR1 as ENHRY and CDR2 as SYGVKD. This CDR3 reads CAISESSYTEAFF. The CDR3 nucleotides read TGTGCCATCAGTGAGTCGTCCTACACTGAAGCTTTCTTT.

The gene calls are TRBV29-1 and TRBJ2-2; 12 bases align to TRBD2. Germline V gives CDR1 SQVTM, CDR2 ANQGSEA. J gave up 5 bases and V 3 bases, and 4 bases lay outside the gene matches. The CDR3 is made up of 15 amino acids. CDR3 protein: CSVELAGGPTGELFF. The CDR3 bases are TGCAGCGTTGAGCTAGCGGGGGGGCCGACCGGGGAGCTGTTTTTT.

V usage is TRBV11-3 and J usage is TRBJ1-3; no definite D call. The germline gives CDR1 SGHNT, CDR2 YENEEA. V gave up 2 bases and J gave up 0 bases, with 11 bases separating them. This CDR3 has 16 amino acids. DNA of the CDR3: TGTGCCAGCAGCTTAATCCGAGTTGTCTCTGGAAACACCATATATTTT. Amino acids: CASSLIRVVSGNTIYF.

CDR3 DNA sequence: TGTGCCAGCAGAGTAGCGGGAGGGCCGGCCGGGGAGCTGTTTTTT. It yields the protein CASRVAGGPAGELFF. This chain uses TRBV7-9 with TRBJ2-2; 11 nucleotides line up with TRBD2. The length of the CDR3 is 15 residues. Losses at the gene ends were 6 bases for V and 6 bases for J; bases not matched to a gene: 6. Germline V CDR1 and CDR2: SEHNR, FQNEAQ (reference sequence). Looking up the rest from reference TRBV7-9 and TRBJ2-2 gives the full variable domain: DTGVSQNPRHKITKRGQNVTFRCDPISEHNRLYWYRQTLGQGPEFLTYFQNEAQLEKSRLLSDRFSAERPKGSFSTLEIQRTEQGDSAMYLCASRVAGGPAGELFFGEGSRLTVL.

The chain is built from TRBV19 and TRBJ2-7; 8 nucleotides match TRBD1. The germline V gene encodes CDR1 LNHDA and CDR2 SQIVND (reference sequence). Losses at the gene ends were 4 bases for V and 3 bases for J; bases not matched to a gene: 5. This CDR3 is 14 amino acids long. CDR3 loop: CASSSYGQGYEQYF. The CDR3 region has the DNA TGTGCCAGTAGTAGTTACGGACAGGGCTACGAGCAGTACTTC.

The chain uses TRBV27 and TRBJ1-3; no clear D. V was cut by 1 base and J by 2 bases, with 6 bases left in between. The CDR3 loop spans 14 amino acids. Germline lookup yields CDR1 MNHEY and CDR2 SMNVEV (reference sequence). The CDR3 DNA reads as TGTGCCAGCAGTTTATTGGGCCCTGGAAACACCATATATTTT. It codes for CASSLLGPGNTIYF.

The chain recombines TRBV23-1 with TRBJ1-4; TRBD1 aligns across 11 bases. TRBV23-1 is reported as an ORF; its role is uncertain. The junction had 7 bases not matched to a gene; V was cut back by 0 bases and J by 4 bases. The CDR3 has 18 residues. The CDR3 spells CASSQSPGQGANNEKLFF. CDR3 DNA: TGCGCCAGCAGTCAATCGCCAGGACAGGGGGCAAATAATGAAAAACTGTTTTTT.

This sequence joins TRBV5-1 and TRBJ2-1; 10 bases align to TRBD2. Germline-derived CDR1 and CDR2 are SGHRS and YFSETQ. There are 14 residues in the CDR3. J was trimmed by 9 bases and V by 4 bases; bases with no gene match: 7. The CDR3 sequence: CASSPGLAEGEQFF. The CDR3 bases are TGCGCCAGCAGCCCTGGACTAGCGGAGGGTGAGCAGTTCTTC.

This chain links TRBV11-3 with TRBJ2-7; 8 bases align to TRBD1. This CDR3 contains 14 residues. J lost 2 bases, V lost 5 bases, and 5 bases had no gene match. CDR1 is SGHNT, CDR2 YENEEA, per germline. In DNA, the CDR3 is TGTGCCAGCAGCCTCGGGACAGGTGCCTACGAGCAGTACTTC. Translated: CASSLGTGAYEQYF.

This chain connects TRBV18 to TRBJ1-2; TRBD1 matches 7 bases. The V gene's germline CDR1 is KGHSH and CDR2 LQKENI. The CDR3 consists of 15 residues. With V trimmed by 0 bases and J by 3 bases, 4 bases remained unmatched. This CDR3 reads CASSPPSRGDYGYTF. The CDR3, as DNA: TGTGCCAGCTCACCACCGAGCAGGGGGGACTATGGCTACACCTTC.

This chain connects TRBV18 to TRBJ2-1, with a tentative D call TRBD1 (5 bases). Per germline, CDR1 KGHSH and CDR2 LQKENI. V was shortened by 2 bases and J by 0 bases, with 14 bases between the two germline ends. The CDR3 covers 17 residues. CDR3: CASSPLWGDSSYNEQFF. The CDR3 coding sequence is TGTGCCAGCTCACCATTATGGGGCGATAGCTCCTACAATGAGCAGTTCTTC.

The V gene is TRBV12-5, the J gene TRBJ2-2; D is uncertain. The V and J ends lost 6 bases and 4 bases respectively, with 9 bases between them. Germline-derived CDR1 and CDR2 are LGHNT and FRNRAP. CDR3 length equals 13 residues. In nucleotides, the CDR3 is TGTGCTAGTGGCCCGGTGCTCACCGGGGAGCTGTTTTTT. It specifies CASGPVLTGELFF.

This clone was detected only once. The chain employs TRBV28 and TRBJ2-7; 9 bases fit TRBD2. Germline CDR1 is MDHEN and CDR2 is SYDVKM. The CDR3 consists of 16 residues. Unmatched junction bases numbered 10, after V lost 5 bases and J lost 2 bases. CDR3 protein: CASSPYSGRYPYEQYF. The CDR3 bases are TGTGCCAGCAGTCCGTACAGCGGGAGGTATCCCTACGAGCAGTACTTC.

The gene calls are TRBV25-1 and TRBJ1-3; D is undetermined. The germline V gene encodes CDR1 MGHDK and CDR2 SYGVNS. The CDR3 consists of 16 residues. V shed 0 bases and J shed 3 bases, with 12 bases lying between them. The CDR3 coding sequence is TGTGCCAGCAGTGAATACCCCGGGTCGGGTGGAAACACCATATATTTT. Residues: CASSEYPGSGGNTIYF.

This clone turned up a few times. CDR3 protein: CASSQRPEAGNSPLHF. For the CDR3, the DNA is TGCGCCAGCAGCCAGAGACCCGAGGCGGGTAATTCACCCCTCCACTTT. The rearrangement links TRBV4-1 to TRBJ1-6; D gene ambiguous. The CDR3 contains 16 residues. Germline CDR1 MGHRA, CDR2 YSYEKL. The V gene lost 3 bases and the J gene lost 6 bases, with 15 bases spanning the gap.

The chain recombines TRBV2 with TRBJ1-4; TRBD1 is a possible D gene (6 bases). This CDR3 spans 14 amino acids. Trimming took 5 bases from V and 7 from J, leaving 14 bases between them. Looked up from germline, CDR1 is SNHLY and CDR2 is FYNNEI. The CDR3 region is CASSYQGFSEKLFF. Written as DNA, the CDR3 is TGTGCCAGCAGTTATCAGGGGTTTTCTGAAAAACTGTTTTTT. The entire variable domain, with the rest obtained from reference TRBV2 and TRBJ1-4, is as follows: EPEVTQTPSHQVTQMGQEVILRCVPISNHLYFYWYRQILGQKVEFLVSFYNNEISEKSEIFDDQFSVERPDGSNFTLKIRSTKLEDSAMYFCASSYQGFSEKLFFGSGTQLSVL.

The chain combines TRBV5-6 with TRBJ2-7; TRBD1 aligns across 10 bases. The CDR3 covers 15 residues. Per the germline V gene, CDR1 is SGHDT and CDR2 is YYEEEE. The junction had 8 bases not matched to a gene; V was cut back by 3 bases and J by 5 bases. The CDR3: CASSSRDRGGHEQYF. The CDR3 DNA is TGTGCCAGCAGCTCCCGGGACAGGGGAGGGCACGAGCAGTACTTC.

The chain carries TRBV2 and TRBJ2-7; possibly TRBD2 for D (5 bases). This CDR3 contains 16 residues. The V gene's germline CDR1 is SNHLY and CDR2 FYNNEI. V dropped 6 bases and J dropped 0 bases, with 18 bases sitting between them. The CDR3 protein is CASRGDYRRSSYEQYF. In DNA, the CDR3 is TGTGCCAGCAGGGGAGACTACCGCAGGAGCTCCTACGAGCAGTACTTC.

The chain recombines TRBV7-9 with TRBJ2-3; 12 nucleotides agree with TRBD2. Germline CDR1 is SEHNR and CDR2 is FQNEAQ (reference sequence). The CDR3 runs 16 residues. Trimming removed 5 bases from V and 6 bases from J; junction bases left unmatched: 9. CDR3 region: CASSQRTSGTPDTQYF. In DNA form, the CDR3 reads TGTGCCAGCAGCCAGCGGACTAGCGGGACCCCCGATACGCAGTATTTT.

The rearrangement joins TRBV18 to TRBJ2-7, with D perhaps matching TRBD1 (5 bases). This CDR3 spans 15 amino acids. V was shortened by 2 bases and J by 2 bases, with 13 bases between the two germline ends. Germline CDR1 KGHSH, CDR2 LQKENI. CDR3 bases: TGTGCCAGCTCACCAAATCGACAGTCCCCCTACGAGCAGTACTTC. It encodes CASSPNRQSPYEQYF.